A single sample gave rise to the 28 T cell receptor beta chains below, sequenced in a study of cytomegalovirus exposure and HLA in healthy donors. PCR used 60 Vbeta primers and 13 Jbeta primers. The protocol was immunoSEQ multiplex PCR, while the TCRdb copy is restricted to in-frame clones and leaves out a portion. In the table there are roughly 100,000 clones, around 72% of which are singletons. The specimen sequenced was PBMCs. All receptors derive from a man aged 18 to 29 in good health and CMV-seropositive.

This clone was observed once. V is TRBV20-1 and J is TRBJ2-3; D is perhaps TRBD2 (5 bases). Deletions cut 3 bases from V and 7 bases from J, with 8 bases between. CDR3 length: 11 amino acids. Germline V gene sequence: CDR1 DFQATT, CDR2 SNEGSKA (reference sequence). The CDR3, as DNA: TGCAGTGCTAGTCCGGGGAATACGCAGTATTTT. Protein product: CSASPGNTQYF.

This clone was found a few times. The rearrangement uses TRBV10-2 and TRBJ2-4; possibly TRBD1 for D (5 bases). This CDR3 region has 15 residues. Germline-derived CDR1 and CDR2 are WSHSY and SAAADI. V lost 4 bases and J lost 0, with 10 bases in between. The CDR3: CASSVAGRAKNIQYF. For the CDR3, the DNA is TGCGCCAGCAGTGTCGCAGGGCGAGCCAAAAACATTCAGTACTTC.

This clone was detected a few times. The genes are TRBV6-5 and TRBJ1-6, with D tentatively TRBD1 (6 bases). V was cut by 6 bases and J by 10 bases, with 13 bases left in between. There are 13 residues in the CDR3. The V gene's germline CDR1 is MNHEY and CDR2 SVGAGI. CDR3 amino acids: CASSQGQGSPLHF. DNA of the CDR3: TGTGCCAGCAGCCAGGGGCAGGGATCACCCCTCCACTTT.

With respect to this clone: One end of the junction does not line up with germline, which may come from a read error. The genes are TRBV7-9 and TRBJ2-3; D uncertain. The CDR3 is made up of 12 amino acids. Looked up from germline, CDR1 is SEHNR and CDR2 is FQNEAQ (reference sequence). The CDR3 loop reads CSSSFLADTQYF. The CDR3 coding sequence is TGTTCCAGCAGCTTCCTAGCAGATACGCAGTATTTT.

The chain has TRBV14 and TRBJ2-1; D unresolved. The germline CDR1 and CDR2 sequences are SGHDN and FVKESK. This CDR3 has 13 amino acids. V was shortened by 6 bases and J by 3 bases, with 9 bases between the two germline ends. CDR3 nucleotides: TGTGCCAGCAGTGACTTGCTCTACAATGAGCAGTTCTTC. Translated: CASSDLLYNEQFF.

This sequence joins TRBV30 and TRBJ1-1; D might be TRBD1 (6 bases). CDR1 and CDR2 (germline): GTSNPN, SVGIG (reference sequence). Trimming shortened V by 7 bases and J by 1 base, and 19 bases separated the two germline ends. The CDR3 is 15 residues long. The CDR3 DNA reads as TGTGCCTCGGAATTGTGGGGGCGAAGGAACACTGAAGCTTTCTTT. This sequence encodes CASELWGRRNTEAFF.

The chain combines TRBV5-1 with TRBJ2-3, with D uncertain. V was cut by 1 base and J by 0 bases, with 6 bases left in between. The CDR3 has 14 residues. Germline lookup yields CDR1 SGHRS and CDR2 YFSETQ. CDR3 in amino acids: CASSLWASTDTQYF. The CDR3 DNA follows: TGCGCCAGCAGCTTGTGGGCTAGCACAGATACGCAGTATTTT.

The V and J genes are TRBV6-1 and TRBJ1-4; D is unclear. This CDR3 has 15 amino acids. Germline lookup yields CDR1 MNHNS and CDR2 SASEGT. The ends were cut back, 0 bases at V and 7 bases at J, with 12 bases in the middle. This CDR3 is CASSEASAVSEKLFF. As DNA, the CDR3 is TGTGCCAGCAGTGAAGCGTCGGCGGTTAGTGAAAAACTGTTTTTT.

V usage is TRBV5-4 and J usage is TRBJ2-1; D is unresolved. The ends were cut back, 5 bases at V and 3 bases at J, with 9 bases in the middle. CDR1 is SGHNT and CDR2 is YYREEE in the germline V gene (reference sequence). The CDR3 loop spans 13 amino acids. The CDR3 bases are TGTGCCAGCAGGGAGTTGGGCTACAATGAGCAGTTCTTC. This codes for CASRELGYNEQFF.

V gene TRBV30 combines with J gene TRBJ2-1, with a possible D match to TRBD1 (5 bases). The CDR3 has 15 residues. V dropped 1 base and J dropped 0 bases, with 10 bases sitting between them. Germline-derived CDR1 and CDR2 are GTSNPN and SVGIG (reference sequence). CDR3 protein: CAWSEGSDSYNEQFF. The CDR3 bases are TGTGCCTGGAGTGAGGGGTCCGACTCCTACAATGAGCAGTTCTTC.

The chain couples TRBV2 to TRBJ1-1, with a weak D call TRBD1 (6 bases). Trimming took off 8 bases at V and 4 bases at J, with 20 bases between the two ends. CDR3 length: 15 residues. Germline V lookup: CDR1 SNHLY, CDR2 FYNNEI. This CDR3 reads CASRENRARSTEAFF. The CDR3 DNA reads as TGTGCCAGCCGAGAAAACAGGGCGCGGAGCACTGAAGCTTTCTTT.

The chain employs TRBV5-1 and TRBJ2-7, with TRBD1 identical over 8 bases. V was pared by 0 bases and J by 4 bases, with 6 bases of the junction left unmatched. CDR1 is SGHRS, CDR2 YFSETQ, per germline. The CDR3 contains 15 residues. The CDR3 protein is CASSLASGGWYEQYF. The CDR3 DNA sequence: TGCGCCAGCAGCTTGGCCTCAGGGGGCTGGTACGAGCAGTACTTC.

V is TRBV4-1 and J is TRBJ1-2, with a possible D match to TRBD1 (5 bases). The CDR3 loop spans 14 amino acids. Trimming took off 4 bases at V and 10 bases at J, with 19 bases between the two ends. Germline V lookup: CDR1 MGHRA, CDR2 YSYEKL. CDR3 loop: CASSPVLPGLLYTF. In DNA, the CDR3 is TGCGCCAGCAGCCCCGTACTACCGGGACTTCTCTACACCTTC.

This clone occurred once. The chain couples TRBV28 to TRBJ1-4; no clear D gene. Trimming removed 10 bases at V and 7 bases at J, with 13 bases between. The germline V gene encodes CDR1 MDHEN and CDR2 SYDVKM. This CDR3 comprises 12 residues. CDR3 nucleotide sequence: TGTGCCACAGGACTTATTACTGAAAAACTGTTTTTT. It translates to CATGLITEKLFF.

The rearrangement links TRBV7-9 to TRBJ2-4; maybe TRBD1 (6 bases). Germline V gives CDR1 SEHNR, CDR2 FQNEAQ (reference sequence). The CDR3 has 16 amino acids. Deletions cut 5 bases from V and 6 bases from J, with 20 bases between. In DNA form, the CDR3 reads TGTGCCAGCAGCCTCAGGACAGCAGAACCTTTAAACATTCAGTACTTC. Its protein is CASSLRTAEPLNIQYF.

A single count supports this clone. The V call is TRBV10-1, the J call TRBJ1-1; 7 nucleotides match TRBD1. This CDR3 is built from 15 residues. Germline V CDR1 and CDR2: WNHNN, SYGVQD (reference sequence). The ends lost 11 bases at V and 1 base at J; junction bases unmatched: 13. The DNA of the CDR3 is TGCGCCTGGTTATGGGACAGTGGGCAGAACACTGAAGCTTTCTTT. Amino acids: CAWLWDSGQNTEAFF.

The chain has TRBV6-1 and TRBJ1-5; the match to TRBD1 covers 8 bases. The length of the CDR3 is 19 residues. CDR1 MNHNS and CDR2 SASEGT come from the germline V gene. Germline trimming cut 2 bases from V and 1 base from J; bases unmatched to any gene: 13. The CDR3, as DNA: TGTGCCAGCAGTGAAAGGGGCGAAGGGCAGGGGGCGAGCAATCAGCCCCAGCATTTT. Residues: CASSERGEGQGASNQPQHF.

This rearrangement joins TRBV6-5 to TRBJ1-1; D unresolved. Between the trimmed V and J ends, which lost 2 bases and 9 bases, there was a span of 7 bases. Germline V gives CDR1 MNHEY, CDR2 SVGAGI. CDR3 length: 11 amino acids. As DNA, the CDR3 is TGTGCCAGCAGTTACCCCCCCAAAGCTTTCTTT. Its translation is CASSYPPKAFF.

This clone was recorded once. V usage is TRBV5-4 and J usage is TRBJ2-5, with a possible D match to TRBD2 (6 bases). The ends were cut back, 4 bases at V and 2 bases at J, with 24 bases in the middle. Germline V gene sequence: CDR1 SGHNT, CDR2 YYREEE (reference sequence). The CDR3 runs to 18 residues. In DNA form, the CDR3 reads TGTGCCAGCAGCGCTATGGCGCGTAGTTGGGGGGAGCAAGAGACCCAGTACTTC. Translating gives CASSAMARSWGEQETQYF.

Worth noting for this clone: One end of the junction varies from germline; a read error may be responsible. CDR3 in amino acids: CASSWDRDYGQYF. CDR3 nucleotides: TGTGCCAGCAGTTGGGACAGGGACTACGGGCAGTACTTC. This chain uses TRBV6-1 with TRBJ2-7; the match to TRBD1 covers 9 bases. From germline, CDR1 is MNHNS and CDR2 SASEGT. CDR3 length: 13 amino acids.

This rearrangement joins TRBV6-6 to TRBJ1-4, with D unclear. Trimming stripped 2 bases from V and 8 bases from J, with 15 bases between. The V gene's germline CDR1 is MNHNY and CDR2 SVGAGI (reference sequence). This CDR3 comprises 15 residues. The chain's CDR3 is CASSYATPVGEKLFF. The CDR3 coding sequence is TGTGCCAGCAGTTACGCGACTCCCGTCGGGGAAAAACTGTTTTTT.

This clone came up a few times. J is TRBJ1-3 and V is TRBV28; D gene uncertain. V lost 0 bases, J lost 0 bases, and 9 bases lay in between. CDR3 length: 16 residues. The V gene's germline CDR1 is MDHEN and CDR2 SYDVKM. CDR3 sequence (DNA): TGTGCCAGCAGTTTATGGGCAGCGAGCTCTGGAAACACCATATATTTT. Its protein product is CASSLWAASSGNTIYF.

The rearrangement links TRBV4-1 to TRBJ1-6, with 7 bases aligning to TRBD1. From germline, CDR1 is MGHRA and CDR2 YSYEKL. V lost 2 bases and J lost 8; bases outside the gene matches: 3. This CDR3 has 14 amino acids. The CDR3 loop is CASSQQGVDSPLHF. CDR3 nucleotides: TGCGCCAGCAGCCAACAGGGGGTAGATTCACCCCTCCACTTT.

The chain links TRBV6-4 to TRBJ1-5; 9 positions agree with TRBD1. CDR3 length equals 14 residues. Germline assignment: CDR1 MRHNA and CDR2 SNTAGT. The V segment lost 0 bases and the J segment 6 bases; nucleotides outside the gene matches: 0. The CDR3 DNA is TGTGCCAGCAGTGACTCGACAGGGGGTCAGCCCCAGCATTTT. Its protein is CASSDSTGGQPQHF.

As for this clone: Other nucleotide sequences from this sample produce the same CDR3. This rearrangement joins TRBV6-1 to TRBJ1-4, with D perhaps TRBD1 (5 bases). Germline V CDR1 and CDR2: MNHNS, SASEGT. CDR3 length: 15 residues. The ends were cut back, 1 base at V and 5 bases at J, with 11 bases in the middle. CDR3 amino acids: CASSEVWGGNEKLFF. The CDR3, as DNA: TGTGCCAGCAGTGAAGTGTGGGGGGGAAATGAAAAACTGTTTTTT.

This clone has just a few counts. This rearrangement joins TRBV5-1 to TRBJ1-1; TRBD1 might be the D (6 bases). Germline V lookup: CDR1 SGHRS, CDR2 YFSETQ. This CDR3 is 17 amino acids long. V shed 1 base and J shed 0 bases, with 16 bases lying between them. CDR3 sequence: CASSLRGGGYMNTEAFF. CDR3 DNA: TGCGCCAGCAGCTTGAGGGGCGGGGGCTATATGAACACTGAAGCTTTCTTT.

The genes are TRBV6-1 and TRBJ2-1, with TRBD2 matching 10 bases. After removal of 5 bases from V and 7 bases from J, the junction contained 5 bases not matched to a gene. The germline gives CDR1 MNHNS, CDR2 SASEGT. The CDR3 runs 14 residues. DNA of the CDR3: TGTGCCAGCAGTAGCGGGGGGGCAATGAATGAGCAGTTCTTC. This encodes CASSSGGAMNEQFF.

CDR3: CASSHPGQGPSRQPQHF. The DNA for the CDR3 is TGCGCCAGCAGCCACCCGGGACAGGGTCCATCCCGGCAGCCCCAGCATTTT. This chain uses TRBV4-1 with TRBJ1-5; 9 bases align to TRBD1. CDR1 MGHRA and CDR2 YSYEKL come from the germline V gene. The CDR3 length is 17 residues. Trimming removed 3 bases from V and 7 bases from J; junction bases left unmatched: 13.